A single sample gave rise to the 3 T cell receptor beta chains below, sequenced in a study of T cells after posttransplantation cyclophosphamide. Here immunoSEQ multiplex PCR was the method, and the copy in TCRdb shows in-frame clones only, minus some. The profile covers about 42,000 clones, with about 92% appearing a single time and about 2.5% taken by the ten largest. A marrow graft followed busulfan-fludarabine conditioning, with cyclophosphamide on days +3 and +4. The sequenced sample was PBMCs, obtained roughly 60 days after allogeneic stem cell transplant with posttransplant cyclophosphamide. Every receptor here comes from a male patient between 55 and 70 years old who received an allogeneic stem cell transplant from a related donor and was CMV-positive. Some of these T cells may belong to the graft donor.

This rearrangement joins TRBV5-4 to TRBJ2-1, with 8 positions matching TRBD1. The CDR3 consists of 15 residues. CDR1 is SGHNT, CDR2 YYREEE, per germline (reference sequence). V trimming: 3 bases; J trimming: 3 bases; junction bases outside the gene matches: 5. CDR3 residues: CASSSRDRLYNEQFF. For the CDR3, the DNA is TGTGCCAGCAGCTCCCGGGACAGGCTCTACAATGAGCAGTTCTTC.

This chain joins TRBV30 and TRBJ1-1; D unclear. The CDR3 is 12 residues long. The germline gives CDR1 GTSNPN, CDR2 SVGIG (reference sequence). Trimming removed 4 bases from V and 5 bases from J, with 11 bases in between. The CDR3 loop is CAWTASGTEAFF. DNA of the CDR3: TGTGCCTGGACGGCCTCAGGTACTGAAGCTTTCTTT.

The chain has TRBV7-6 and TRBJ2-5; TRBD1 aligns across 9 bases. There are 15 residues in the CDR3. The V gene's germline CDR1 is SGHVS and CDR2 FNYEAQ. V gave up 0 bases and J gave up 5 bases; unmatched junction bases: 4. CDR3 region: CASSLATGGAETQYF. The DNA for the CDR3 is TGTGCCAGCAGCTTAGCCACAGGGGGCGCTGAGACCCAGTACTTC.